The T cell receptor (beta chain) under discussion was sequenced for a study of T-cell reconstitution after alpha-beta-depleted transplantation in children. This clonotype showed up just a few times. A library of TCRbeta sequences, prepared with unique molecular identifiers, was generated. MiXCR was run by TCRdb on the PCR reads, yielding one entry per CDR3 protein. The data show a few hundred thousand distinct CDR3 sequences, around 20% seen once. With 6 bases clipped from V and 4 bases from J, the junction kept 15 bases outside the gene matches. Germline CDR1 MRHNA, CDR2 SNTAGT. The CDR3 is 17 amino acids.

The sample consisted of PBMCs from the stem cell graft donor, taken from the stem cell graft. The gene calls are TRBV6-4 and TRBJ2-1; 7 bases align to TRBD2. This clonotype originated in a human donor who donated a stem cell graft to a child with acute lymphoblastic leukemia. In nucleotides, the CDR3 is TGTGCCAGCAGCAAAGCCCCTCTAGCGGAGTTATACAATGAGCAGTTCTTC. This codes for CASSKAPLAELYNEQFF.